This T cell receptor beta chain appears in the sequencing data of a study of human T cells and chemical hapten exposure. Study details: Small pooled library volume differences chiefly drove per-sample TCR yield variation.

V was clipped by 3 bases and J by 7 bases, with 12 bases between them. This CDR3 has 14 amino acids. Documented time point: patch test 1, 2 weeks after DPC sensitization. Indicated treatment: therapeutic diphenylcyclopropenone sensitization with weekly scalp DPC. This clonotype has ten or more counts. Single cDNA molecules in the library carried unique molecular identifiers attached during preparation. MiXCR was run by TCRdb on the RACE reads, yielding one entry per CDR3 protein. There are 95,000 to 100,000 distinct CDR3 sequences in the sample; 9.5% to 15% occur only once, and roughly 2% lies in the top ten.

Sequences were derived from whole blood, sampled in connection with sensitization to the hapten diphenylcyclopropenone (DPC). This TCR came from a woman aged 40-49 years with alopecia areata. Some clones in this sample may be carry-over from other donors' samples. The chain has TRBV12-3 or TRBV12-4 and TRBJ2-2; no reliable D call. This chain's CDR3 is CASSLKGIGGELFF. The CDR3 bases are TGTGCCAGCAGTTTGAAGGGTATTGGCGGGGAGCTGTTTTTT.